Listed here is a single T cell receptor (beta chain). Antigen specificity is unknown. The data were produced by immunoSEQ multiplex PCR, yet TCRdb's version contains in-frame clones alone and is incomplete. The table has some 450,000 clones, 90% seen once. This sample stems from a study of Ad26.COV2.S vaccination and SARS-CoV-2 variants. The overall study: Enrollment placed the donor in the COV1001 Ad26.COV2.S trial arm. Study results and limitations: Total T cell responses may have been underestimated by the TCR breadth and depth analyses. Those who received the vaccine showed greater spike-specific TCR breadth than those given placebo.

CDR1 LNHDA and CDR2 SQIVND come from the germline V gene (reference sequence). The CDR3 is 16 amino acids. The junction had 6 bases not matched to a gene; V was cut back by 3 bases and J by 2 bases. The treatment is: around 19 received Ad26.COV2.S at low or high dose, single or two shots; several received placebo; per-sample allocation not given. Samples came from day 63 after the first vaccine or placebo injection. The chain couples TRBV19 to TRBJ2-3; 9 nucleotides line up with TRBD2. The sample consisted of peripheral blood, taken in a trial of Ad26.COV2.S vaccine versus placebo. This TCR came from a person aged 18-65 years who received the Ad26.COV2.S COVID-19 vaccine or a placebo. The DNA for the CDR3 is TGTGCCAGTAGTATCCGCGGGGGGGCTTCCACAGATACGCAGTATTTT. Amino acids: CASSIRGGASTDTQYF.